This TCR beta chain is from a study of OX40 agonist ivuxolimab in advanced cancers. Describing the broader study: Ivuxolimab, which targeted the costimulatory receptor OX40 (CD134), was an agonistic, fully human IgG2 monoclonal antibody. Intravenous ivuxolimab was administered to patients every 2 weeks at six dose levels: 0.01, 0.1, 0.3, 1.5, 3 and 10 mg/kg. Of the roughly 52 dose-escalation patients, hepatocellular carcinoma was present in roughly 19, melanoma in around 15, renal cell carcinoma in 9 and head and neck cancer in 9. The dose-escalation cohort was about 83% male with a mean age of around 62 years, ranging from roughly 23 to 79. Patients were allowed to have had prior anti-PD-1, anti-PD-L1 or anti-CTLA-4 therapy, and 40% to 45% of the dose-escalation patients had previously received checkpoint inhibitors. Partial responses were achieved by three dose-escalation patients, of whom one had hepatocellular carcinoma and two had cutaneous melanoma. The purpose of peripheral TCRbeta sequencing was to test whether ivuxolimab changed TCR sequence diversity and led to clonal T-cell expansion. The paper describes the monotherapy dose-escalation part (N of about 55 patients) of the phase I trial of ivuxolimab.

With regard to this clone: What this receptor recognizes is not known. Per-base qualities were not stored, and no clone one base away is much larger. This CDR3 is also generated by other DNA sequences in the sample.

Taken from cysteine to phenylalanine, the CDR3 has 19 residues. The retained sequence is limited to the CDR3, 57 bases, with the frame set at the first base. The germline V gene yields SGHVS for CDR1 and FNYEAQ for CDR2. Trimming removed 5 bases from V and 1 base from J; the gene matches leave 16 bases unexplained. To sequence the TCRbeta CDR3 region, genomic DNA was isolated from the sorted cells. The immunoSEQ Assay was used for sequencing of TCRbeta CDR3 regions. The table comes from immuneACCESS by way of TCRdb, which keeps in-frame sequences with V and J called. Part of the clones is missing from these tables; in studies checked, under half for an unresolved V gene and the rest for unknown reasons. A total of some 69,000 clones appear in this sample, around 89% of them only once. The ten top clones hold approximately 10% of the sample. The trial excluded patients who had a history of autoimmune disease or were on systemic immunosuppression. Peripheral blood for TCR sequencing was drawn from every dose cohort at baseline, at cycle 4 day 1 and at cycle 7 day 1. Samples were obtained from an open-label, multicenter, first-in-human phase I dose-escalation trial of ivuxolimab. Adults with locally advanced or metastatic melanoma, renal cell, hepatocellular, or head and neck squamous cell carcinoma were enrolled in the trial. Before TCR sequencing, CD4+ T cells and CD8+ T cells from peripheral blood were sorted into separate populations.

Paper-wide results and their limitations: After ivuxolimab, CD8+ T cells had more expanded clones than CD4+ T cells on average. Clonal expansion of both CD4+ and CD8+ blood T cells was observed from baseline to week 6 at doses 0.1 to 3.0 mg/kg. The antigen specificity of the peripheral T cells that underwent clonal expansion was not determined. Low levels of normalized T-cell clonal expansion were also seen in some patients who did not respond. Partial responders in the 0.1-3.0 mg/kg groups had among the lowest normalized peripheral clonal expansion, especially among CD8+ T cells.

Sequenced here: CD4+ or CD8+ T cells sorted from blood, sampled in a trial of the OX40 agonist ivuxolimab. In this chain, TRBV7-6 is recombined with TRBJ2-1; TRBD1 agrees with 8 junctional bases. The origin of this receptor is an adult with an advanced solid tumor such as melanoma, head and neck, liver or kidney cancer. The DNA sequence is TGTGCCAGCAGCCCACTAACCGGACAGGGAAGAGGTTCCTACAATGAGCAGTTCTTC. Its translation is CASSPLTGQGRGSYNEQFF.